This entry features one T cell receptor (beta chain) sequence. Its antigen is undetermined. Germline CDR1 is SGDLS and CDR2 is YYNGEE. Losses at the gene ends were 4 bases for V and 4 bases for J; bases not matched to a gene: 16. There are 19 residues in the CDR3. Method: immunoSEQ multiplex PCR; TCRdb's copy keeps in-frame clones and lacks some. The sample lists more than 500,000 clones; 95% to 97% were seen once. The data stem from a study of shared clonotypes between healthy human individuals. Whole-study results and caveats: Memory subsets generally showed lower estimated richness than naive subsets.

V is TRBV9 and J is TRBJ2-2, with 10 bases that match TRBD2. Sequences were obtained from naive CD4+ T cells sorted from blood. As for subset: CD45RA+ positively selected. The clonotype was recovered from a woman aged 25 to 39 in good health. CDR3 in amino acids: CASSILDGLAGVLTGELFF. The CDR3, as DNA: TGTGCCAGCAGCATCCTGGATGGTCTAGCGGGAGTTCTCACCGGGGAGCTGTTTTTT.